These T cell receptor beta chains were read from a single sample in a study of prognosis after radiotherapy for stage I lung cancer. One entry per CDR3 protein, called by TCRdb with MiXCR from the multiplex PCR reads. The sample holds roughly 30,000 distinct CDR3 sequences, around 41% seen once. The source was PBMCs, collected before or after stereotactic body radiation therapy (not recorded which). These receptors were taken from a donor aged 50 or older with non-small cell lung cancer. The CDR3 runs from the conserved cysteine through the conserved F or W. The order of the fields is D gene, clone size, J gene, V gene, CDR3 DNA, CDR3 protein. The D gene is left open where the match is weak. Not every row has a clone size; where given, it reads once, few, many or a size class.

>TRBD1|few|TRBJ2-1|TRBV11-2
TGTGCCAGCAGCCTACAGACAGGGTCCGATGAGCAGTTCTTC
CASSLQTGSDEQFF
>TRBD2|-|TRBJ2-5|TRBV6-1
TGTGCCAGCATGTCGACTAGCGGGAGTGTGGAGACCCAGTACTTC
CASMSTSGSVETQYF
>-|many|TRBJ2-2|TRBV24-1
TGTGCCACCAGGGACTTACCGTTCGGGGAGCTGTTTTTT
CATRDLPFGELFF
>TRBD1|many|TRBJ2-2|TRBV30
TGTGCCTGGCAGTCCGGGACAGGGATCCGAGACACCGGGGAGCTGTTTTTT
CAWQSGTGIRDTGELFF
>TRBD1|many|TRBJ2-5|TRBV6-2/TRBV6-3
TGTGCCAGCAGACCAGTCGGGACAGGTCAAGAGACCCAGTACTTC
CASRPVGTGQETQYF
>TRBD2|many|TRBJ2-2|TRBV9
TGTGCCAGCAGCGTAGCAGCGGGGGCCCTTGGGACCGGGGAGCTGTTTTTT
CASSVAAGALGTGELFF
>TRBD1|-|TRBJ2-3|TRBV12-3/TRBV12-4
TGTGCCAGCACTTTTGGGGCAGGGGGTTCAGATACGCAGTATTTT
CASTFGAGGSDTQYF
>TRBD1|-|TRBJ1-2|TRBV2
TGTGCCAGCAGTCAGACAGGGCGAAACTATGGCTACACCTTC
CASSQTGRNYGYTF
>-|many|TRBJ1-1|TRBV6-2/TRBV6-3
TGTGCCAGCAGTTACTCGCGTTCGGGGACTAAGGCGGCTTTCTTT
CASSYSRSGTKAAFF
>TRBD1|many|TRBJ1-1|TRBV7-8
TGCGCCAGCAGCCTGACAGGGGGCACTGAAGCTTTCTTT
CASSLTGGTEAFF
>-|many|TRBJ2-1|TRBV7-3
TGTGCCAGCGGGGGGGCCATTGGTGAGCAGTTCTTC
CASGGAIGEQFF
>TRBD1|many|TRBJ1-1|TRBV12-3/TRBV12-4
TGTGCCAGCAGTCCTCTAAGACAGGGTGGAACTGAAGCTTTCTTT
CASSPLRQGGTEAFF
>-|-|TRBJ2-5|TRBV3-1
TGTGCCAGCAGCCAAGTACCCGGGAGCCCTGAGACCCAGTACTTC
CASSQVPGSPETQYF
>-|-|TRBJ2-2|TRBV10-3
TGTGCCATCCGGGTGAACATGGGAAACACCGGGGAGCTGCTTTTT
CAIRVNMGNTGELLF
>-|-|TRBJ2-3|TRBV6-1
TGTGCCAGCCTGATTTATCCAGATACGCAGTATTTT
CASLIYPDTQYF